Described below is a single T cell receptor (beta chain) sequence and its context. This specimen belongs to a study of blood T cell repertoires in COVID-19. Study summary: Samples taken during acute and convalescent COVID-19 were collected in the United States, Italy and Spain. PBMCs, B-cell-depleted T cells, or T cells provided the cDNA or gDNA that made up the material.

Germline CDR1 is SEHNR and CDR2 is FQNEAQ (reference sequence). The CDR3 has 15 amino acids. V was pared by 1 base and J by 1 base, with 9 bases between. The authors' processing: Scientists estimated how many nucleated cells there were by amplifying reference gene primers. TCRdb's copy holds only in-frame clones and misses some; the assay was immunoSEQ multiplex PCR. That table furnishes V, J and clone size, whereas the DNA furnished D and trimming. The sample has 200,000 to 300,000 clones, approximately 89% seen once. The study assigned cohorts using participant-reported clinical history. Sequenced material: PBMCs or T cells enriched from blood (not recorded which). The V call is TRBV7-9, the J call TRBJ2-3; D is perhaps TRBD1 (5 bases). The clonotype originates from a middle-aged woman with acute COVID-19. The DNA of the CDR3 is TGTGCCAGCAGCTTAGGGGGCGCGGGCACAGATACGCAGTATTTT. It codes for CASSLGGAGTDTQYF. The entire variable domain, with the rest obtained from reference TRBV7-9 and TRBJ2-3, is as follows: DTGVSQNPRHKITKRGQNVTFRCDPISEHNRLYWYRQTLGQGPEFLTYFQNEAQLEKSRLLSDRFSAERPKGSFSTLEIQRTEQGDSAMYLCASSLGGAGTDTQYFGPGTRLTVL.